Listed below are T cell receptor beta chains from one sample, sequenced in a study of blood T cell repertoires in COVID-19. Sequenced by immunoSEQ multiplex PCR; TCRdb stores in-frame clones only, minus some. The data hold 190,000 or so clones, with about 85% observed a single time. Source material: peripheral blood. The receptor source for this set is a man between 60 and 75 years old with COVID-19, enrolled during active disease. Each CDR3 is given with its conserved first and last residue. A D gene is named only where the DNA matches it firmly. Some rows have no size entry. The others give once, few or many, or a class for an expanded clone.

>TRBD2|TRBJ2-7|TRBV2|NA|14
TGTGCCAGCAGGACTACTAGCGGATCCTACGAGCAGTACTTC
CASRTTSGSYEQYF
>TRBD1|TRBJ2-7|TRBV3-1/TRBV3-2|NA|16
TGTGCCAGCAGCCAAGAGGACAGGCGGGCCTCCTACGAGCAGTACTTC
CASSQEDRRASYEQYF
>TRBD1|TRBJ1-1|TRBV5-1|NA|16
TGCGCCAGCAGCCACGGACAGGGGGCAAGGAACACTGAAGCTTTCTTT
CASSHGQGARNTEAFF
>NA|TRBJ1-2|TRBV2|once|13
TGTGCCAGCAGTCTAGACAGAAACTATGGCTACACCTTC
CASSLDRNYGYTF
>TRBD1|TRBJ2-5|TRBV18|NA|15
TGTGCCAGCTCACCACGGACAGGGGCCCAAGAGACCCAGTACTTC
CASSPRTGAQETQYF
>TRBD2|TRBJ2-1|TRBV7-7|NA|16
TGTGCCAGCAGCAGGGGACTAGCGGGAGGCTCCAATGAGCAGTTCTTC
CASSRGLAGGSNEQFF
>TRBD1|TRBJ1-5|TRBV11-2|NA|16
TGTGCCAGCAGCTTAGATTCCGGGGGGACAGGGCAGCCCCAGCATTTT
CASSLDSGGTGQPQHF
>TRBD1|TRBJ2-1|TRBV5-5|NA|16
TGTGCCAGCAGTTTCAGGGGCGAGACAGGGAACAATGAGCAGTTCTTC
CASSFRGETGNNEQFF
>TRBD1|TRBJ1-1|TRBV11-2|few|15
TGTGCCAGCAGCTTAGAGGCCGGGACAGGGGGTGAAGCTTTCTTT
CASSLEAGTGGEAFF
>TRBD1|TRBJ1-2|TRBV7-2|NA|15
TGTGCCAGCAGCTTAGGAGGGACAGGGGGCAGCGGCTACACCTTC
CASSLGGTGGSGYTF